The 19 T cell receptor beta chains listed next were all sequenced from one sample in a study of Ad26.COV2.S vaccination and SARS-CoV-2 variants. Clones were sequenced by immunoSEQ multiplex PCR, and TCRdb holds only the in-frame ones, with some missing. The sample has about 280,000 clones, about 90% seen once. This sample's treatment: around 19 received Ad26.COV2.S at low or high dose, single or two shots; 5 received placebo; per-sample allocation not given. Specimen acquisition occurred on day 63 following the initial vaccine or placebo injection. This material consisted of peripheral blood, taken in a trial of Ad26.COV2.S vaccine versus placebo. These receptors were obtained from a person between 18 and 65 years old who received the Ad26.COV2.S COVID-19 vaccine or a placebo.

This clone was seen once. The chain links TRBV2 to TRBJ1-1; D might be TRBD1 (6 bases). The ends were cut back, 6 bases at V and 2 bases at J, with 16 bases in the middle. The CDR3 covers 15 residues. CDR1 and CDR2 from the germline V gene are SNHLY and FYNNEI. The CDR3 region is CASSDEGTYNTEAFF. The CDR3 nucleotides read TGTGCCAGCAGCGATGAGGGGACATATAACACTGAAGCTTTCTTT. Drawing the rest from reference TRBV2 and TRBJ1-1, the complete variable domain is EPEVTQTPSHQVTQMGQEVILRCVPISNHLYFYWYRQILGQKVEFLVSFYNNEISEKSEIFDDQFSVERPDGSNFTLKIRSTKLEDSAMYFCASSDEGTYNTEAFFGQGTRLTVV.

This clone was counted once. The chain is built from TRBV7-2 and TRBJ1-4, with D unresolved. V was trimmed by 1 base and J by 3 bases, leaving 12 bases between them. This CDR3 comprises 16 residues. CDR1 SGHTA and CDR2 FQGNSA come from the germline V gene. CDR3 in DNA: TGTGCCAGCAGCTTAGGGGGTTACGGGGCTAATGAAAAACTGTTTTTT. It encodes CASSLGGYGANEKLFF.

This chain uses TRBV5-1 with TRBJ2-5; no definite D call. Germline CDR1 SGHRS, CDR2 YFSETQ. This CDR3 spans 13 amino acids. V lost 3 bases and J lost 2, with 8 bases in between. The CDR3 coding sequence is TGCGCCAGCAGCTCAGGCGTTCAAGAGACCCAGTACTTC. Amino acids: CASSSGVQETQYF. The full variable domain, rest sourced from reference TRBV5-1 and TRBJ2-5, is KAGVTQTPRYLIKTRGQQVTLSCSPISGHRSVSWYQQTPGQGLQFLFEYFSETQRNKGNFPGRFSGRQFSNSRSEMNVSTLELGDSALYLCASSSGVQETQYFGPGTRLLVL.

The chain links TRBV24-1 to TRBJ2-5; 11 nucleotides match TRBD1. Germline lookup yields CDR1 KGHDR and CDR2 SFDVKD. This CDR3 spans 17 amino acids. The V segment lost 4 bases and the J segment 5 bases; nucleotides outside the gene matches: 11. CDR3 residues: CATSESLGTGGRETQYF. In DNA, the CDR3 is TGTGCCACCAGTGAGTCTCTAGGGACAGGGGGTCGGGAGACCCAGTACTTC.

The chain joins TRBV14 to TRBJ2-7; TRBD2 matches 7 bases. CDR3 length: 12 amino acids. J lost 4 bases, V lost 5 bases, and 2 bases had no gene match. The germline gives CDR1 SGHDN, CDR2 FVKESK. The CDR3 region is CASSAGGYEQYF. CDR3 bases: TGTGCCAGCAGCGCCGGGGGGTACGAGCAGTACTTC.

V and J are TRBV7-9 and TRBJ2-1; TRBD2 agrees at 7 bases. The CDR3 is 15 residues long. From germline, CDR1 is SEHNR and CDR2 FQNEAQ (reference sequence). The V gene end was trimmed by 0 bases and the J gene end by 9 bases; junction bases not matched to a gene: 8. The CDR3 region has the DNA TGTGCCAGCAGCTTAGCGGGGAGGGAGTGGGGTGAGCAGTTCTTC. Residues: CASSLAGREWGEQFF.

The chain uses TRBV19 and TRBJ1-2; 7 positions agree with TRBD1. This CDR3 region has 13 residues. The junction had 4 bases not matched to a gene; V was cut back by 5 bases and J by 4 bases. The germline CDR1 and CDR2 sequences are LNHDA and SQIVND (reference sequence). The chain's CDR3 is CASSQQGLYGYTF. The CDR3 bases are TGTGCCAGTAGTCAACAGGGGCTCTATGGCTACACCTTC.

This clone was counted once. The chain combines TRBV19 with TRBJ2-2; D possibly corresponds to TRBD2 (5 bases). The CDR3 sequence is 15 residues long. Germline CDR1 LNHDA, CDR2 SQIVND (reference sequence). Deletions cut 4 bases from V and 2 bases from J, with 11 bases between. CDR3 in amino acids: CASSTERTNTGELFF. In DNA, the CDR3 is TGTGCCAGTAGTACCGAGAGGACTAACACCGGGGAGCTGTTTTTT.

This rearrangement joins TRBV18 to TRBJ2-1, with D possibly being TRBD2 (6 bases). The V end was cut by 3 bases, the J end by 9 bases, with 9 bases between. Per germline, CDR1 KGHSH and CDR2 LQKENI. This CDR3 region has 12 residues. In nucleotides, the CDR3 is TGTGCCAGCTCACCGGGGGGAAGTGAGCAGTTCTTC. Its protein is CASSPGGSEQFF.

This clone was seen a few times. The CDR3 DNA reads TGTGCCAGCAGCCCGCCTCCGTACAGCGGGACTGAAGCTTTCTTT. Its translation: CASSPPPYSGTEAFF. The chain links TRBV5-4 to TRBJ1-1; no definite D call. The CDR3 has 15 residues. Germline V lookup: CDR1 SGHNT, CDR2 YYREEE (reference sequence). The V gene lost 4 bases and the J gene lost 5 bases, with 18 bases spanning the gap. Using reference TRBV5-4 and TRBJ1-1 for the parts outside the CDR3, the full variable domain is ETGVTQSPTHLIKTRGQQVTLRCSSQSGHNTVSWYQQALGQGPQFIFQYYREEENGRGNFPPRFSGLQFPNYSSELNVNALELDDSALYLCASSPPPYSGTEAFFGQGTRLTVV.

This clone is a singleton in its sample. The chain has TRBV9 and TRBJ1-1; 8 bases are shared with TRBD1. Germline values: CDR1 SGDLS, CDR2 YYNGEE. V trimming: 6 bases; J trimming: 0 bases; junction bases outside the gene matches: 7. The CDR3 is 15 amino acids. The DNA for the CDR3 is TGTGCCAGCACCAGGGGGCGGACAATGAACACTGAAGCTTTCTTT. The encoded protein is CASTRGRTMNTEAFF.

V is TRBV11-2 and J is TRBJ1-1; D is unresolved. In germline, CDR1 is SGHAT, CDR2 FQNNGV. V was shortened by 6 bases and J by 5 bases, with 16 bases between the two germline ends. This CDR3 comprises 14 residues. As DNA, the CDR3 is TGTGCCAGCAGTTTCCCCAGAGGCGGAACTGAAGCTTTCTTT. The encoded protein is CASSFPRGGTEAFF.

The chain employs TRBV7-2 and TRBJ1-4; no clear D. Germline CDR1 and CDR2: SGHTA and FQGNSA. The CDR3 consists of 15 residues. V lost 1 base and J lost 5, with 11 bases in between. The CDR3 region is CASSLGHRVNEKLFF. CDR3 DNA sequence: TGTGCCAGCAGCTTAGGACACAGAGTAAATGAAAAACTGTTTTTT.

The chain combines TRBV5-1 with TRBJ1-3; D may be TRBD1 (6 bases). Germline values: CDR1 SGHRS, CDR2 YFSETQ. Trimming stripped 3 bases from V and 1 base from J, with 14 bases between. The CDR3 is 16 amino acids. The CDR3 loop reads CASSSQGRGSGNTIYF. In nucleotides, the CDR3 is TGCGCCAGCAGCTCGCAGGGGCGCGGATCTGGAAACACCATATATTTT. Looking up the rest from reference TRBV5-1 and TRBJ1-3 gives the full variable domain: KAGVTQTPRYLIKTRGQQVTLSCSPISGHRSVSWYQQTPGQGLQFLFEYFSETQRNKGNFPGRFSGRQFSNSRSEMNVSTLELGDSALYLCASSSQGRGSGNTIYFGEGSWLTVV.

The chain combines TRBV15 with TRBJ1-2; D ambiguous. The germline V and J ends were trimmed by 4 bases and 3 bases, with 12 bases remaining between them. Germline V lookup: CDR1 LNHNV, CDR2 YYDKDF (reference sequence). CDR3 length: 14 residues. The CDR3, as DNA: TGTGCCACCAGCAACAGCCGGGTCTACTATGGCTACACCTTC. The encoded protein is CATSNSRVYYGYTF.

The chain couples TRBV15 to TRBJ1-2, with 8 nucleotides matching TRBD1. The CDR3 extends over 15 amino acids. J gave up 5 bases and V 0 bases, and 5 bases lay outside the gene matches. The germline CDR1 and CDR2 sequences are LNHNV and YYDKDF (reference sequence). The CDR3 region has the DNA TGTGCCACCAGCAGAGAGACAGGGGTTAGTTATGGCTACACCTTC. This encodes CATSRETGVSYGYTF.

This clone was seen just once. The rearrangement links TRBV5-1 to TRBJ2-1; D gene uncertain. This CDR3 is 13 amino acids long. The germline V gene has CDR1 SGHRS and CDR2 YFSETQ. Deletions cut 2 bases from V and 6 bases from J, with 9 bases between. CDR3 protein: CASSFDASNEQFF. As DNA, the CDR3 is TGCGCCAGCAGCTTCGACGCCTCCAATGAGCAGTTCTTC.

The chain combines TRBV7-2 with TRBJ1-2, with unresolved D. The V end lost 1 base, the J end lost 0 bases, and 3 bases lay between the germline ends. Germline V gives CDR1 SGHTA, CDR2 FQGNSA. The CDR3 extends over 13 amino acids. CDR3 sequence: CASSLVANYGYTF. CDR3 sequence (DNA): TGTGCCAGCAGCTTAGTAGCTAACTATGGCTACACCTTC.

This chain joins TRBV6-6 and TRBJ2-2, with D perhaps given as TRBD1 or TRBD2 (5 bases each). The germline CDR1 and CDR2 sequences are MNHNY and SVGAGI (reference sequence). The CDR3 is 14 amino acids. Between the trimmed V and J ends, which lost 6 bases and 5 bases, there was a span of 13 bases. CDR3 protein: CASRGEWSTGELFF. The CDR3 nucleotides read TGTGCCAGCAGAGGGGAGTGGTCTACCGGGGAGCTGTTTTTT.